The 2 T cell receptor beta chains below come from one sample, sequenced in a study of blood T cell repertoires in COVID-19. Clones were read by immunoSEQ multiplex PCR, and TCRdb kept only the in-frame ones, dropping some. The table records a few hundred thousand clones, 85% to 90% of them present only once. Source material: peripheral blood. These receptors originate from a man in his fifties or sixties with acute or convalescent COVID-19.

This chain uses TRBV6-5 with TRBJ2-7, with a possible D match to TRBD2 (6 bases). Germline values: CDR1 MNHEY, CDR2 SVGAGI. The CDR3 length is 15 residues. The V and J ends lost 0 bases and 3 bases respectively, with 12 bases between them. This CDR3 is CASSYSGLEDYEQYF. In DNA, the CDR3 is TGTGCCAGCAGTTACTCGGGACTCGAAGACTACGAGCAGTACTTC.

The CDR3 bases are TGTGCCAGCAGTCGGGGGGCAGGGATGAGGGATACGCAGTATTTT. The encoded protein is CASSRGAGMRDTQYF. The chain is built from TRBV5-5 and TRBJ2-3; D is possibly TRBD2 (7 bases). V lost 5 bases and J 6 bases, leaving 19 bases between the germline ends. Germline V gene lookup returns CDR1 SGHKS and CDR2 YYEKEE (reference sequence). CDR3 size: 15 residues.